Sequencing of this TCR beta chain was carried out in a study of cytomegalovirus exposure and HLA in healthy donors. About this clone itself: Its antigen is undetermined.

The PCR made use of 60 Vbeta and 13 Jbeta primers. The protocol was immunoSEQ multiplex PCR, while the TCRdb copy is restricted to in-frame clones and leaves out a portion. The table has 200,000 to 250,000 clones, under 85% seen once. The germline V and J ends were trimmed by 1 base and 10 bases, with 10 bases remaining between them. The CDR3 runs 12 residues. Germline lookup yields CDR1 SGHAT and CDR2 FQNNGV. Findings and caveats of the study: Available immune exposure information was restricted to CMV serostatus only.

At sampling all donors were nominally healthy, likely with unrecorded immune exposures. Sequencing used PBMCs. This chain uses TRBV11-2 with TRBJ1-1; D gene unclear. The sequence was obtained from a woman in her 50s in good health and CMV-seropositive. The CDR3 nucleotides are TGTGCCAGCAGCTTAGGGGCCCCCGGAGCTTTCTTT. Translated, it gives CASSLGAPGAFF.